The present TCR beta chain was sequenced within a study of brain T cells in children with intractable seizures. Findings of the study overall: HCMV serostatus was not known, and viral specificity came from CDR3 similarity only. Clones missing pre-surgery may reflect undersampling of that blood sample.

Trimming pared 1 base from V and 3 bases from J, leaving 10 bases between. The germline gives CDR1 SGHNT, CDR2 YENEEA. This CDR3 has 14 amino acids. Sequenced by immunoSEQ multiplex PCR; TCRdb stores in-frame clones only, minus some. The table lists approximately 330,000 clones, nearly 95% of them singletons, with roughly 6% in the top ten. A word on this clone: Its specificity is unknown.

As for time point: blood from clinic visit 5 months post-surgery; TSC patient then seizure free. Surgery cases with the highest brain T cell transcript signatures were chosen for sequencing. Pre-surgery treatment included at least one anti-epileptic drug. This rearrangement joins TRBV11-3 to TRBJ2-7; D unresolved. This receptor was taken from a boy less than two years old with tuberous sclerosis and intractable seizures. The sequenced sample was peripheral blood, obtained roughly 5 months after surgery. The CDR3 DNA reads as TGTGCCAGCAGCTTAGGGGCCAGCCTCTACGAGCAGTACTTC. It specifies CASSLGASLYEQYF.